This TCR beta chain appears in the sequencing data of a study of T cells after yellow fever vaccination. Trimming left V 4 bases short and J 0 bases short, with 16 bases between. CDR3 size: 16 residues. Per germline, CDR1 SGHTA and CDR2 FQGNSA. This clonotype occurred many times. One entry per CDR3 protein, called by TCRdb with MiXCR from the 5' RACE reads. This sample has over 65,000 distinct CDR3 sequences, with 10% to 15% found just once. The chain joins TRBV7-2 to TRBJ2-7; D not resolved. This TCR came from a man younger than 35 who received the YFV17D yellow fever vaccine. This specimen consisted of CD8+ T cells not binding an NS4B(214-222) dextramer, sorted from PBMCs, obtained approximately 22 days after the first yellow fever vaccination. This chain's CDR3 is CASSYPGRLSSYEQYF. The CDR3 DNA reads TGTGCCAGCAGCTACCCCGGGCGATTGAGCTCCTACGAGCAGTACTTC.